This TCR beta chain appears in the sequencing data of a study of PD-1 blockade in classical Hodgkin lymphoma. Trimming at V came to 5 bases and at J to 5 bases, leaving 21 bases not matched to a gene. In germline, CDR1 is SEHNR, CDR2 FQNEAQ (reference sequence). The length of the CDR3 is 19 residues. Repertoires were generated with immunoSEQ multiplex PCR, while TCRdb's copy carries only in-frame clones and drops some. Here the sample spans under 35,000 clones, 65% to 80% being singletons. Stated time point: cycle 4 day 1 (C4D1), after less than seven weeks of nivolumab. Brentuximab vedotin exposure varied, and every patient relapsed after autologous stem cell transplantation.

Sequences were derived from peripheral blood mononuclear cells (PBMCs), sampled before the fourth cycle of nivolumab. The rearrangement uses TRBV7-9 and TRBJ2-1, with 7 bases aligning to TRBD1. The TCR was taken from a human donor with classical Hodgkin lymphoma. The CDR3 protein is CASSRGKPWGTDPNNEQFF. CDR3 coding DNA: TGTGCCAGCAGCCGCGGTAAACCCTGGGGGACAGACCCGAACAATGAGCAGTTCTTC.